The clone carrying this T cell receptor (beta chain) has a count of ten or more. Among the patients, none had received any treatment before thyroid surgery. As handled by the study authors: For papillary thyroid cancer, a distant-metastasis classifier was constructed from CDR3 differences observed across clinicopathological groups. TCRdb ran MiXCR on the PCR reads. These V and J calls are TCRdb output, not the study's own analysis. The sample yields tens of thousands of clones, roughly a quarter seen once. This entry belongs to a study of metastatic and nonmetastatic thyroid tumors. The wider study: It was across blood and tumor or nodule tissue from malignant and benign thyroid patients that repertoires were compared.

V lost 3 bases to trimming and J lost 1 base; unmatched junction nucleotides: 1. This CDR3 has 15 amino acids. Per the germline V gene, CDR1 is MRHNA and CDR2 is SNTAGT. Sequencing used tumor tissue. The gene calls are TRBV6-4 and TRBJ2-2; 8 bases map to TRBD1. This clonotype was sampled from a female donor with papillary thyroid cancer or a benign thyroid nodule (not recorded which). Some clones in this sample may be carry-over from other donors' samples. Written as DNA, the CDR3 is TGTGCCAGCAGTGAGGGGACAGGGAACACCGGGGAGCTGTTTTTT. It specifies CASSEGTGNTGELFF.